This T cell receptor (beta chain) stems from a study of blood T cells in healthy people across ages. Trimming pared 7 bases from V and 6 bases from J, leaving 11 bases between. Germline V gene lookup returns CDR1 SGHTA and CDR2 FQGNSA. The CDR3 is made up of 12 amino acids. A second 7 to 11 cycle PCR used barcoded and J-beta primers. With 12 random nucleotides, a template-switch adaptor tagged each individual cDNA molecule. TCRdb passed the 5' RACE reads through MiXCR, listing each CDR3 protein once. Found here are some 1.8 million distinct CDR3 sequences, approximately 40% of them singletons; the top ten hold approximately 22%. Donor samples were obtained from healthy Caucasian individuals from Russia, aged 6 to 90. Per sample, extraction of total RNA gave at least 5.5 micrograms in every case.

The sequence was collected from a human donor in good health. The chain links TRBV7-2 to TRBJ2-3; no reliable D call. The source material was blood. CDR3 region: CASTFSKDTQYF. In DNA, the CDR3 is TGTGCCAGCACCTTCAGTAAGGATACGCAGTATTTT. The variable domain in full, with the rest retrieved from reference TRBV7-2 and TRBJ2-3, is GAGVSQSPSNKVTEKGKDVELRCDPISGHTALYWYRQSLGQGLEFLIYFQGNSAPDKSGLPSDRFSAERTGGSVSTLTIQRTQQEDSAVYLCASTFSKDTQYFGPGTRLTVL.